The next 10 T cell receptor beta chains were all read from a single sample in a study of long-term antiretroviral therapy in people with HIV. The run of the v3.0 immunoSEQ assay was at survey level. Profiled with immunoSEQ multiplex PCR; TCRdb holds only in-frame clones, not every one. This table holds approximately 15,000 clones, roughly 91% found once. The specimen was unsorted PBMCs, collected 6.9 years after starting antiretroviral therapy. These TCRs come from a man between 45 and 60 years old with HIV.

CDR3 bases: TGTGCCAGCAGCTACTTAAGCGGGAGGCTTTCCTACGAGCAGTACTTC. The encoded protein is CASSYLSGRLSYEQYF. V is TRBV7-9 and J is TRBJ2-7; TRBD2 agrees at 9 bases. Germline V gene sequence: CDR1 SEHNR, CDR2 FQNEAQ (reference sequence). The CDR3 totals 16 residues. The junction had 8 bases not matched to a gene; V was cut back by 4 bases and J by 1 base.

The chain joins TRBV5-1 to TRBJ2-3, with 9 bases identical to TRBD2. The CDR3 extends over 17 amino acids. The germline V gene encodes CDR1 SGHRS and CDR2 YFSETQ. V lost 3 bases and J lost 6; bases outside the gene matches: 14. The CDR3 nucleotides read TGCGCCAGCAGCTGGGGGATTTGGTCTAGCGGGACCGATACGCAGTATTTT. This translates into CASSWGIWSSGTDTQYF.

Concerning this clone: Other nucleotide sequences from this sample produce the same CDR3. V gene TRBV7-8 combines with J gene TRBJ2-1; TRBD2 matches 11 bases. CDR3 length: 14 residues. The V and J ends lost 3 bases and 6 bases, in that order; junction bases with no gene match: 1. CDR1 and CDR2 from the germline V gene are SGHVS and FQNEAQ. The CDR3 DNA is TGTGCCAGCAGCTTGCTAGCGGGAGGCAATGAGCAGTTCTTC. Translating gives CASSLLAGGNEQFF. Using reference TRBV7-8 and TRBJ2-1 for the parts outside the CDR3, the full variable domain is GAGVSQSPRYKVAKRGQDVALRCDPISGHVSLFWYQQALGQGPEFLTYFQNEAQLDKSGLPSDRFFAERPEGSVSTLKIQRTQQEDSAVYLCASSLLAGGNEQFFGPGTRLTVL.

This chain uses TRBV5-4 with TRBJ2-1; 9 bases agree with TRBD1. The germline V gene has CDR1 SGHNT and CDR2 YYREEE (reference sequence). V lost 1 base and J lost 12; bases outside the gene matches: 14. The CDR3 extends over 16 amino acids. The CDR3 DNA sequence: TGTGCCAGCAGCTTGTATATGGTTTATGGGGACAGGGTGCAGTTCTTC. This encodes CASSLYMVYGDRVQFF. Drawing the rest from reference TRBV5-4 and TRBJ2-1, the complete variable domain is ETGVTQSPTHLIKTRGQQVTLRCSSQSGHNTVSWYQQALGQGPQFIFQYYREEENGRGNFPPRFSGLQFPNYSSELNVNALELDDSALYLCASSLYMVYGDRVQFFGPGTRLTVL.

The genes are TRBV7-3 and TRBJ2-2; 12 bases agree with TRBD2. The length of the CDR3 is 18 residues. Germline CDR1 reads SGHTA; CDR2 reads FQGTGA. V shed 1 base and J 4 bases; nucleotides not matched to a gene: 7. The CDR3 bases are TGTGCCAGCAGCTTAATTCTAGCGGGAGGGCCGGGCACCGGGGAGCTGTTTTTT. Translating it yields CASSLILAGGPGTGELFF.

This rearrangement joins TRBV6-1 to TRBJ1-2; D perhaps matches TRBD1 (6 bases). V was shortened by 6 bases and J by 8 bases, with 16 bases between the two germline ends. The CDR3 sequence is 13 residues long. Germline V lookup: CDR1 MNHNS, CDR2 SASEGT. The CDR3 reads CASREAGAEGYTF. The CDR3 bases are TGTGCCAGCAGGGAGGCGGGGGCGGAGGGCTACACCTTC.

The rearrangement joins TRBV29-1 to TRBJ1-1, with TRBD1 matching 8 bases. From germline, CDR1 is SQVTM and CDR2 ANQGSEA. The length of the CDR3 is 13 residues. V lost 6 bases and J lost 0; bases outside the gene matches: 3. CDR3 protein: CSVNRGMNTEAFF. The CDR3 coding sequence is TGCAGCGTGAACAGGGGGATGAACACTGAAGCTTTCTTT. The full variable domain, rest sourced from reference TRBV29-1 and TRBJ1-1, is SAVISQKPSRDICQRGTSLTIQCQVDSQVTMMFWYRQQPGQSLTLIATANQGSEATYESGFVIDKFPISRPNLTFSTLTVSNMSPEDSSIYLCSVNRGMNTEAFFGQGTRLTVV.

The chain joins TRBV5-1 to TRBJ2-1; no definite D call. Per the germline V gene, CDR1 is SGHRS and CDR2 is YFSETQ. The germline V and J ends were trimmed by 5 bases and 6 bases, with 9 bases remaining between them. The CDR3 extends over 12 amino acids. The chain's CDR3 is CASRVGANEQFF. CDR3 in DNA: TGCGCCAGCAGAGTCGGAGCCAATGAGCAGTTCTTC. Looking up the rest from reference TRBV5-1 and TRBJ2-1 gives the full variable domain: KAGVTQTPRYLIKTRGQQVTLSCSPISGHRSVSWYQQTPGQGLQFLFEYFSETQRNKGNFPGRFSGRQFSNSRSEMNVSTLELGDSALYLCASRVGANEQFFGPGTRLTVL.

The rearrangement links TRBV19 to TRBJ1-1; no clear D. CDR1 is LNHDA, CDR2 SQIVND, per germline (reference sequence). The CDR3 loop spans 15 amino acids. The V end lost 0 bases, the J end lost 1 base, and 9 bases lay between the germline ends. The CDR3 DNA is TGTGCCAGTAGTATAGATTATACGGGGAACACTGAAGCTTTCTTT. Translating gives CASSIDYTGNTEAFF.

This chain joins TRBV10-2 and TRBJ2-7; 12 nucleotides agree with TRBD2. The V segment lost 6 bases and the J segment 3 bases; nucleotides outside the gene matches: 3. Germline V CDR1 and CDR2: WSHSY, SAAADI. The CDR3 extends over 14 amino acids. CDR3 sequence reads: CASRRLAGDYEQYF. CDR3 nucleotides: TGCGCCAGCAGACGACTAGCGGGAGACTACGAGCAGTACTTC.